This T cell receptor (beta chain) was observed in a study of cytomegalovirus exposure and HLA in healthy donors. General study points: Analyzed later, association rates of TCRs varied across HLA loci, with DRB1 most and HLA-C fewest. In vitro work confirmed that a few CMV-associated chains recognize CMV antigens. A highly shared variant cluster was judged a likely technical artifact.

The CDR3 covers 14 residues. PCR involved 60 Vbeta and 13 Jbeta primers. Profiling relied on immunoSEQ multiplex PCR, and the TCRdb table lists in-frame clones only, not all of them. This table has 75,000 to 95,000 clones, roughly 63% appearing once. As regards this clone: Its antigen is undetermined.

The chain recombines TRBV21-1 with TRBJ2-7; the table's D call of TRBD2 was not tested on the DNA. TRBV21-1 is shown as a pseudogene. This receptor was taken from a woman in her 30s in good health and CMV-seronegative. Source material: PBMCs. The CDR3 is CASSKQDREDEQYF. CDR3 nucleotides: TGTGCCAGCAGCAAACAGGACCGGGAGGACGAGCAGTACTTC.